The clone carrying this TCR beta chain turned up a few times. The antigen remains unidentified. These data belong to a study of regulatory T cells in long-lasting Graves disease. Study observations and caveats: Blood alone, not thyroid tissue, was studied.

Construction of TCR beta libraries relied on iRepertoire HTBI primers and on Arm-PCR targeting CDR3 regions. Each CDR3 protein gets one entry after TCRdb re-called the multiplex PCR reads with MiXCR. The table records roughly 500,000 distinct CDR3 sequences, 11% to 15% of them present only once. Documented time point: newly diagnosed GD, antithyroid drugs for less than 3 months. Extracted PBMC RNA gave rise to the TCR library. The sample also formed part of further work on T cells in Graves' hyperthyroidism and ophthalmopathy. That source adds: A set of HTBI primers served as the primers for a first-round RT-PCR of the TCR CDR3. The model's output predicted ophthalmopathy at a median of around 7 months prior to onset.

This TCR was recovered from a woman between 45 and 65 years old with Graves disease. The input for sequencing was peripheral blood mononuclear cells (PBMCs), taken at new diagnosis, from a patient treated with antithyroid drugs.

CDR3 protein: CASSQDYLGVGVNTEAFF. In DNA form, the CDR3 reads TGTGCCAGCAGCCAAGATTACCTGGGCGTCGGTGTGAACACTGAAGCTTTCTTT. The chain has TRBV14 and TRBJ1-1; D gene unclear. CDR3 length equals 18 residues. Germline-derived CDR1 and CDR2 are SGHDN and FVKESK. V was cut by 0 bases and J by 0 bases, with 17 bases left in between.